The source of this TCR beta chain is a study of T cell responses to AZD1222 COVID-19 vaccine. Germline V gives CDR1 LNHDA, CDR2 SQIVND (reference sequence). V was pared by 6 bases and J by 13 bases, with 15 bases between. The CDR3 has 11 residues. Libraries were prepared by immunoSEQ multiplex PCR; TCRdb keeps only in-frame clonotypes and omits some of them. The sample includes approximately 120,000 clones, roughly nine tenths of them seen just once. This material consisted of peripheral blood, taken on day 0 of AZD1222 vaccination. The TCR comes from an adult in good health. J is TRBJ1-1 and V is TRBV19; D unresolved. CDR3 in amino acids: CASSPGSLVFF. CDR3 in DNA: TGTGCCAGTAGCCCGGGGTCGTTGGTTTTCTTT.